Each of the 11 T cell receptor beta chains below was sequenced from the same sample in a study of identical twins. In TCRdb, the 5' RACE reads were re-called with MiXCR into one record per CDR3 protein. The data hold 1.5 million to 2 million distinct CDR3 sequences, with around 33% observed a single time. What was sequenced was cord blood. The source of these receptors is a newborn girl in good health.

The chain carries TRBV11-2 and TRBJ2-5; 7 positions agree with TRBD1. This CDR3 is built from 16 residues. Germline CDR1 SGHAT, CDR2 FQNNGV. The junction had 5 bases not matched to a gene; V was cut back by 0 bases and J by 1 base. The CDR3 spells CASSLDPQGPQETQYF. The CDR3 DNA reads as TGTGCCAGCAGCTTAGACCCACAGGGGCCCCAAGAGACCCAGTACTTC.

The sample holds a few counts of this clonotype. The chain couples TRBV24-1 to TRBJ2-1, with 7 bases identical to TRBD2. Germline-derived CDR1 and CDR2 are KGHDR and SFDVKD. Unmatched junction bases numbered 8, after V lost 4 bases and J lost 0 bases. CDR3 length: 17 residues. DNA for the CDR3: TGTGCCACCAGTGACACACTAGCGTTCCCCTCCTACAATGAGCAGTTCTTC. Amino acids: CATSDTLAFPSYNEQFF.

The V gene is TRBV20-1, the J gene TRBJ2-5; 7 positions match TRBD2. This CDR3 region has 14 residues. Per the germline V gene, CDR1 is DFQATT and CDR2 is SNEGSKA (reference sequence). Trimming at V came to 0 bases and at J to 4 bases, leaving 5 bases not matched to a gene. The CDR3 region has the DNA TGCAGTGCTAGAGATCGGACTAGACGAGAGACCCAGTACTTC. Residues: CSARDRTRRETQYF.

This chain links TRBV19 with TRBJ2-6, with D uncertain. The germline gives CDR1 LNHDA, CDR2 SQIVND (reference sequence). This CDR3 comprises 14 residues. V gave up 4 bases and J gave up 0 bases, with 4 bases separating them. The CDR3 DNA is TGTGCCAGTAGTACAAACTCTGGGGCCAACGTCCTGACTTTC. This translates into CASSTNSGANVLTF.

The rearrangement uses TRBV20-1 and TRBJ2-7; unclear D gene. Germline V gives CDR1 DFQATT, CDR2 SNEGSKA (reference sequence). CDR3 size: 14 residues. CDR3 DNA: TGCAATGCCAGTGGTCTCTGGAGCTCCTACGAGCAGTACTTC. Residues: CNASGLWSSYEQYF.

At least ten counts were recorded for this clonotype. V gene TRBV19 combines with J gene TRBJ1-2, with 8 bases lining up with TRBD1. The CDR3 totals 14 residues. With 3 bases clipped from V and 5 bases from J, the junction kept 5 bases outside the gene matches. Germline V gene sequence: CDR1 LNHDA, CDR2 SQIVND (reference sequence). The DNA for the CDR3 is TGTGCCAGTAGTATGGGGACAGGTGGATATGGCTACACCTTC. Its translation: CASSMGTGGYGYTF.

V and J are TRBV27 and TRBJ2-7; perhaps D is TRBD1 or TRBD2 (5 bases each). CDR3 length: 16 residues. CDR1 MNHEY and CDR2 SMNVEV come from the germline V gene (reference sequence). V shed 3 bases and J shed 4 bases, with 19 bases lying between them. The CDR3 bases are TGTGCCAGCAGTTTCGGTTGGGGGTTAGATAGATACGAGCAGTACTTC. Its protein is CASSFGWGLDRYEQYF.

The chain links TRBV30 to TRBJ1-2; tentative D call: TRBD1 (5 bases). From germline, CDR1 is GTSNPN and CDR2 SVGIG (reference sequence). Trimming shortened V by 6 bases and J by 8 bases, and 16 bases separated the two germline ends. This CDR3 spans 12 amino acids. CDR3 nucleotides: TGTGCCTGCCGGGACTCAACGCGGGGCTACACCTTC. Its translation: CACRDSTRGYTF.

This clonotype appeared once. CDR3 sequence: CSARTAGELFF. DNA of the CDR3: TGCAGTGCCCGCACGGCCGGGGAGCTGTTTTTT. The gene calls are TRBV20-1 and TRBJ2-2, with D uncertain. V shed 6 bases and J shed 6 bases, with 8 bases lying between them. The CDR3 spans 11 residues. Germline V CDR1 and CDR2: DFQATT, SNEGSKA (reference sequence).

This clonotype was recorded a few times. V usage is TRBV30 and J usage is TRBJ2-5; D uncertain. V shed 3 bases and J shed 5 bases, with 10 bases lying between them. This CDR3 region has 12 residues. Germline V gene sequence: CDR1 GTSNPN, CDR2 SVGIG (reference sequence). CDR3 sequence reads: CAWRLVLETQYF. The DNA of the CDR3 is TGTGCCTGGAGATTAGTTTTGGAGACCCAGTACTTC. Together with reference TRBV30 and TRBJ2-5, the CDR3 gives the full variable domain: SQTIHQWPATLVQPVGSPLSLECTVEGTSNPNLYWYRQAAGRGLQLLFYSVGIGQISSEVPQNLSASRPQDRQFILSSKKLLLSDSGFYLCAWRLVLETQYFGPGTRLLVL.

This clonotype occurred a few times. This sequence joins TRBV21-1 and TRBJ2-3; TRBD2 reflects the table's D call only, with no check against the DNA. TRBV21-1 has pseudogene status. The CDR3 length is 18 residues. CDR3 protein: CASSKAGLAGGSTDTQYF. Here the CDR3 DNA reads TGTGCCAGCAGCAAAGCCGGACTAGCGGGGGGGAGCACAGATACGCAGTATTTT.